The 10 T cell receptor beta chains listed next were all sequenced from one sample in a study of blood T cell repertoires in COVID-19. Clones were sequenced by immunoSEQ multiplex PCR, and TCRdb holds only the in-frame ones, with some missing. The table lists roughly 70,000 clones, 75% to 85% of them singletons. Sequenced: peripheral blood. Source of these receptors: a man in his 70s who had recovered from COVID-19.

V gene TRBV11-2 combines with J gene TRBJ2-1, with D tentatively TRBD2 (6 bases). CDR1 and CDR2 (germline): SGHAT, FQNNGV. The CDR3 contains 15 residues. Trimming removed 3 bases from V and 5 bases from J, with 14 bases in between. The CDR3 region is CASSLSGGNHNEQFF. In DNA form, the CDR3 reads TGTGCCAGCAGCTTGAGTGGCGGGAACCACAATGAGCAGTTCTTC.

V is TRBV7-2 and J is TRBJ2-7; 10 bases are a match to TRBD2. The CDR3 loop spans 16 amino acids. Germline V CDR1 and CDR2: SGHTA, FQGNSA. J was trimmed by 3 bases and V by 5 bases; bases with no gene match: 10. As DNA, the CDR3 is TGTGCCAGCAGCAGATACCCTAGCGGGAGAATCTACGAGCAGTACTTC. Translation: CASSRYPSGRIYEQYF. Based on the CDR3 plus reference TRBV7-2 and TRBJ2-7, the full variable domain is GAGVSQSPSNKVTEKGKDVELRCDPISGHTALYWYRQSLGQGLEFLIYFQGNSAPDKSGLPSDRFSAERTGGSVSTLTIQRTQQEDSAVYLCASSRYPSGRIYEQYFGPGTRLTVT.

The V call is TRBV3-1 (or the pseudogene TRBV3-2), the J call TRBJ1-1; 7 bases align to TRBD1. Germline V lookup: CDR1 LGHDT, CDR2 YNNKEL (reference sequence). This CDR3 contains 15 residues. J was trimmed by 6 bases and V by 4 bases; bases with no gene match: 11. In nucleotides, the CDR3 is TGTGCCAGCAGCCCTGAACAGGGGCTGGGAGCTGAAGCTTTCTTT. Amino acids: CASSPEQGLGAEAFF.

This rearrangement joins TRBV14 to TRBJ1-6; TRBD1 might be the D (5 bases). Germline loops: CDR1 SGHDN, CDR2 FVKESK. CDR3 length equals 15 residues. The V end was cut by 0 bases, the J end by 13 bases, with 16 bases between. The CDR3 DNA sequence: TGTGCCAGCAGCCAAGAAGCAGGGAGGGTATCTCCCCTCCACTTT. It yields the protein CASSQEAGRVSPLHF.

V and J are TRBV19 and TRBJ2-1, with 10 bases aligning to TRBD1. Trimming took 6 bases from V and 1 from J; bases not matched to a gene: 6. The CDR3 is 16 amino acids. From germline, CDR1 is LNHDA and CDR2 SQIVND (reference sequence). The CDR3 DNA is TGTGCCAGTAGCCTATCGGGACAGGGGTCCTACAATGAGCAGTTCTTC. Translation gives CASSLSGQGSYNEQFF.

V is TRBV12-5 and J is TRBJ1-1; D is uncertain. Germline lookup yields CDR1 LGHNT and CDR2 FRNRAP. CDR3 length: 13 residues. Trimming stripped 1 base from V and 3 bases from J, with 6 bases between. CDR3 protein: CASGLEADTEAFF. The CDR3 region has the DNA TGTGCTAGTGGTTTGGAGGCGGACACTGAAGCTTTCTTT.

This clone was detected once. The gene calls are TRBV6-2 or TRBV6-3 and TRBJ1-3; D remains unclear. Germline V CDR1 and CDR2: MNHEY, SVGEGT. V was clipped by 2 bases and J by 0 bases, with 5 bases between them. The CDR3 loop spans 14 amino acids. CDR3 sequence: CASSYEGSGNTIYF. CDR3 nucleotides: TGTGCCAGCAGTTACGAGGGCTCTGGAAACACCATATATTTT.

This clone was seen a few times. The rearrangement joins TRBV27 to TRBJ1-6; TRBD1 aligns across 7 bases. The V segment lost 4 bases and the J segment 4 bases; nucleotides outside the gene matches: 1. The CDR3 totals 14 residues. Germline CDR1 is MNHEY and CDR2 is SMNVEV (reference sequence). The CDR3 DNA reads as TGTGCCAGCAGTTGGGACAGATATAATTCACCCCTCCACTTT. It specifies CASSWDRYNSPLHF.

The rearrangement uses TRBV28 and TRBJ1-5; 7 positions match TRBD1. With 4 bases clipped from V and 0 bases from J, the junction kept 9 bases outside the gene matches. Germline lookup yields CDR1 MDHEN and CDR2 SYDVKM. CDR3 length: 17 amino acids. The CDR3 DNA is TGTGCCAGCAGTTCACTCCGGGACAGAGATAGCAATCAGCCCCAGCATTTT. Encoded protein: CASSSLRDRDSNQPQHF. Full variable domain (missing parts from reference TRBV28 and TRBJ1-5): DVKVTQSSRYLVKRTGEKVFLECVQDMDHENMFWYRQDPGLGLRLIYFSYDVKMKEKGDIPEGYSVSREKKERFSLILESASTNQTSMYLCASSSLRDRDSNQPQHFGDGTRLSIL.

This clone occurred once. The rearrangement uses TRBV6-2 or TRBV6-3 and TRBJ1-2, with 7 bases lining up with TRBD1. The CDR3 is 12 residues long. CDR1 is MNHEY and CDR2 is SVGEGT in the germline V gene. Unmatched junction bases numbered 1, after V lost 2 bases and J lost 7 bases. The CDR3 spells CASSYRDSGYTF. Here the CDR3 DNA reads TGTGCCAGCAGTTACCGGGACAGTGGCTACACCTTC.